The clone carrying this TCR beta chain occurred a few times. Antigen unknown. Sorting was used to obtain naive CD8 T cells (CD8+CD4-CCR7+CD45RA+). The sample belongs to a study of molecular identifiers for immune sequencing clone quantification. Study information: Replicates involved a five-way split of RNA from about 19,000 or 110,000 naive CD8 cells, with sequencing of four. Notes on the study in general: Jurkat TCR RNA spiked in from one cell could reportedly be detected among 1 million or so naive cells. Sharing of a barcode by identical TCR molecules could cause highly expanded clone sizes to be underestimated.

MiXCR, run by TCRdb on the PCR reads, gives a single entry per CDR3 protein. The repertoire has under 650,000 distinct CDR3 sequences, about 20% of them found once; the top ten carry roughly 0.85%. CDR3 length: 15 residues. Trimming left V 8 bases short and J 9 bases short, with 23 bases between. The material sequenced was naive CD8+ T cells from blood, with Jurkat cell RNA spiked in. Subset: FACS-sorted CD8+CD4-CCR7+CD45RA+ naive T cells. This chain joins TRBV12-3 or TRBV12-4 and TRBJ1-5; D remains ambiguous. The origin of this receptor is a human donor in good health. Some libraries in this study had Jurkat cell RNA spiked in. In nucleotides, the CDR3 is TGTGCCAGCGGTTCCCCTAAAACTGCTGATGCGCCCCAGCATTTT. Translated: CASGSPKTADAPQHF.